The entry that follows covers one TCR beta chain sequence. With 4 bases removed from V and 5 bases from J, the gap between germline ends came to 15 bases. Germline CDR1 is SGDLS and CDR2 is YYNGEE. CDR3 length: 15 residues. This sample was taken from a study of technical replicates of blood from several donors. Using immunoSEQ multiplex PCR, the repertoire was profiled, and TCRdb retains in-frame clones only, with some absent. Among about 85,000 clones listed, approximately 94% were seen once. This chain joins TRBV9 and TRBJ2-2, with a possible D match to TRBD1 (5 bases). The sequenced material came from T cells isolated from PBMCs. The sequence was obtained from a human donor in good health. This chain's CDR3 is CASSRVSRDTGELFF. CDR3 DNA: TGTGCCAGCAGCCGGGTTAGCAGGGATACCGGGGAGCTGTTTTTT. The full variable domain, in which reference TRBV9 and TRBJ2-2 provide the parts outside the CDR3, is DSGVTQTPKHLITATGQRVTLRCSPRSGDLSVYWYQQSLDQGLQFLIQYYNGEERAKGNILERFSAQQFPDLHSELNLSSLELGDSALYFCASSRVSRDTGELFFGEGSRLTVL.